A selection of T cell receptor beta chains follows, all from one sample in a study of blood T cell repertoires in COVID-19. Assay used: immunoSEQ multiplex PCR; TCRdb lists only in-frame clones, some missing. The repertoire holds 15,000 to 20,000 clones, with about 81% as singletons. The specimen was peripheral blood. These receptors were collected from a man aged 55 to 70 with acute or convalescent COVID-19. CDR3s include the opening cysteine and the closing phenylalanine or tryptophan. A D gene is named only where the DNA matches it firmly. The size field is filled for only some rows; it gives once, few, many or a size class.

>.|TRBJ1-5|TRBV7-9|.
TGTGCCACAGGGGATTGGACAGACAATCAGCCCCAGCATTTT
CATGDWTDNQPQHF
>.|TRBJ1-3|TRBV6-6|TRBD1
TGTGCCAGCCGCAGGGGGGCTGGAAACACCATATATTTT
CASRRGAGNTIYF
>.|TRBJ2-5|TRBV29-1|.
TGCAGCGCTGGACCAGGGGAAGAGACCCAGTACTTC
CSAGPGEETQYF
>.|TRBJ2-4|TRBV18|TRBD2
TGTGCCAGCTCACCACTGCGACCGGGACTAGCGTTAGCCAAAAACATTCAGTACTTC
CASSPLRPGLALAKNIQYF
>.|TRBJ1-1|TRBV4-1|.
TGCGCCAGCAGCCAAGATCAGGGGCTCCCTGAAGCTTTCTTT
CASSQDQGLPEAFF
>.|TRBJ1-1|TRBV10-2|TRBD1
TGCGCCAGTGGACAGGGCACTGAAGCTTTCTTT
CASGQGTEAFF
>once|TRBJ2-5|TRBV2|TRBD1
TGTGCCAGCAGTGAATTGGGACAGGGAATGGAGACCCAGTACTTC
CASSELGQGMETQYF
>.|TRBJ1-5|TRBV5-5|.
TGTGCCAGCAGCTTGTTGGGGGCCCAAGGGAATCAGCCCCAGCATTTT
CASSLLGAQGNQPQHF
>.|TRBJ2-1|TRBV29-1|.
TGCAGCGCCCCTGGGCTGGGCAGGAAGAATGAGCAGTTCTTC
CSAPGLGRKNEQFF
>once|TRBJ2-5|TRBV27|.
TGTGCCAGCAGGTTCACGCTGGGGCCCCAAGAGACCCAGTACTTC
CASRFTLGPQETQYF
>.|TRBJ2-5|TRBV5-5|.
TGTGCCAGCAGCTCGCAGGTTGCCCAAGAGACCCAGTACTTC
CASSSQVAQETQYF
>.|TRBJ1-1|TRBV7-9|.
TGTGCCAGCAGCTTAGCGGGGGAGGGCGGAGAAGCTTTCTTT
CASSLAGEGGEAFF
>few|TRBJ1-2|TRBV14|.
TGTGCCAGCAGCCAAGTAGGGGGACGTGGCTATGGCTACACCTTC
CASSQVGGRGYGYTF
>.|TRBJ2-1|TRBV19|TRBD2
TGTGCCAGTAGTCCGGGACTAGCGGGGGGGAGCTCCTACAATGAGCAGTTCTTC
CASSPGLAGGSSYNEQFF
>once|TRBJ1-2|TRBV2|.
TGTGCCAGCAGTGAAACCCGGACAGCCGCCTTGGGCTACACCTTC
CASSETRTAALGYTF
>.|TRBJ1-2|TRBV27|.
TGTGCCAGCAGGACTCAACCGGATGGCTACACCTTC
CASRTQPDGYTF
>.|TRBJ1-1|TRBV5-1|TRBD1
TGCGCCAGCAGCTTCACCCCGGGACAGGGGAACACTGAAGCTTTCTTT
CASSFTPGQGNTEAFF
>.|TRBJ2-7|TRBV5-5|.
TGTGCCAGCAGCTCCACAGGGTCTTCCTACGAGCAGTACTTC
CASSSTGSSYEQYF
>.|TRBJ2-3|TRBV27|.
TGTGCCAGCAGTTCCGTCAATGCGGGGTACGCAGATACGCAGTATTTT
CASSSVNAGYADTQYF
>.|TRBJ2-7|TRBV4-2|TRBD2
TGTGCCAGCAGCCAAGCCCTATCTAGCGGGGCCTACGAGCAGTACTTC
CASSQALSSGAYEQYF
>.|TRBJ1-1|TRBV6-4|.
TGTGCCAGCAGGGATACGAGCAGGGGCACTGAAGCTTTCTTT
CASRDTSRGTEAFF
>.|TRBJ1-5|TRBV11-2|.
TGTGTCAGCAGCTTAGGCGGAGGTGGTCAGCCCCAGCATTTT
CVSSLGGGGQPQHF
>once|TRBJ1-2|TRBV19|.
TGTGCCAGTAAGTTACAGCAGGCAAGCTATGGCTACACCTTC
CASKLQQASYGYTF
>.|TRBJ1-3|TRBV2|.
TGTGCCAGCAGTGAAGGGGGAAGGCAGGGTGGGGACACCATATATTTT
CASSEGGRQGGDTIYF
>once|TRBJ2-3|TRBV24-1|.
TGTGCCACCAGTGATTCTCGCGGGGCCGATACGCAGTATTTT
CATSDSRGADTQYF
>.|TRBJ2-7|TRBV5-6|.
TGTGCCAGCAGCTTGGGAGGGACAAATTCCGAGCAGTACTTC
CASSLGGTNSEQYF
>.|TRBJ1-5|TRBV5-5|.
TGTGCCAGCAGCTTGATAGGAGGGGATCAGCCCCAGCATTTT
CASSLIGGDQPQHF
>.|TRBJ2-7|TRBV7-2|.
TGTGCCAGCAGCTTAAAGGGGGGGTTCTCCTACGAGCAGTACTTC
CASSLKGGFSYEQYF
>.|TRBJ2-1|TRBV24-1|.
TGTGCCACCAGTGGATCAGACAGCTCCTACAATGAGCAGTTCTTC
CATSGSDSSYNEQFF
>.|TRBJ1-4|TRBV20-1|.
TGCAGTGCCGGAGCCTGGGAAAAACTGTTTTTT
CSAGAWEKLFF
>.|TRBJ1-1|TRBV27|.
TGTGCCAGCAGTCTCGGCAGGGCGAAAGAAGCTTTCTTT
CASSLGRAKEAFF
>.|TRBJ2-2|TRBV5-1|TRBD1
TGCGCCAGCAGCTTGTGGGACAGGGTTACCGGGGAGCTGTTTTTT
CASSLWDRVTGELFF
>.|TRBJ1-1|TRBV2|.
TGTGCCAGCAGTGAACCCGTGAAACTCGCTTTCTTT
CASSEPVKLAFF
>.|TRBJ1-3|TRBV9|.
TGTGCCCGCGCCTCCGGGGGGGGGTCTGGAAACACCATATATTTT
CARASGGGSGNTIYF
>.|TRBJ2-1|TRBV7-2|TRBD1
TGTGCCAGCAGCTGGGGACAGGGGGCGAGTGAGCAGTTCTTC
CASSWGQGASEQFF
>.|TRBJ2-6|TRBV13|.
TGTGCCAGCAGCTCTCCGGGAATGATGCTCTCTGGGGCCAACGTCCTGACTTTC
CASSSPGMMLSGANVLTF
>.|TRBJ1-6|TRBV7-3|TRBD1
TGTGCCAGCAGCTTGGGGACAGGAAAGACGCCCCTCCACTTT
CASSLGTGKTPLHF
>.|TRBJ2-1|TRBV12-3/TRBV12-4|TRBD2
TGTGCCAGCAGTTTAGAAGCGGGGCTTGAGCAGTTCTTC
CASSLEAGLEQFF
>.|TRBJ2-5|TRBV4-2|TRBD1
TGTGCCAGCAGCCAGGGCGACAAGGGGACAGGCGGAGAGACCCAGTACTTC
CASSQGDKGTGGETQYF
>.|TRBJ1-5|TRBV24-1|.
TGTGCCACCAGTGGTGTCACAGATTATCAGCCCCAGCATTTT
CATSGVTDYQPQHF
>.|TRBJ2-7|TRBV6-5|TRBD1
TGTGCCAGCCGGGACAGGTTATCCTACGAGCAGTACTTC
CASRDRLSYEQYF
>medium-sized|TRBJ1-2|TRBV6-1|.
TGTGCCAGCAGTGATATTAACTATGGCTACACCTTC
CASSDINYGYTF